These 29 T cell receptor beta chains came from one sample sequenced in a study of blood T cells in healthy people across ages. The second PCR ran roughly 6 to 11 cycles with a sample-barcoded 5' primer and J-beta primers. Via MiXCR, TCRdb re-called the 5' RACE reads, giving one row per CDR3 protein. The sample includes approximately 600,000 distinct CDR3 sequences, approximately 59% of them seen just once. The sample comprised blood. The receptors shown here come from a man aged 55 to 70 in good health.

This clonotype was observed a handful of times. This rearrangement joins TRBV4-1 to TRBJ2-7; 7 positions match TRBD2. Losses at the gene ends were 0 bases for V and 2 bases for J; bases not matched to a gene: 4. CDR3 length equals 15 residues. Germline-derived CDR1 and CDR2 are MGHRA and YSYEKL. CDR3 coding DNA: TGCGCCAGCAGCCAAGATTCAGCGGGGACCTACGAGCAGTACTTC. Translation gives CASSQDSAGTYEQYF.

V and J are TRBV10-3 and TRBJ2-6; D is perhaps TRBD2 (5 bases). CDR1 is ENHRY and CDR2 is SYGVKD in the germline V gene. V lost 7 bases and J lost 0, with 16 bases in between. The CDR3 runs 17 residues. CDR3 loop: CAIKRATLGSGANVLTF. CDR3 bases: TGTGCCATCAAGAGGGCTACGTTGGGCTCTGGGGCCAACGTCCTGACTTTC.

The chain uses TRBV5-6 and TRBJ1-5; 11 bases fit TRBD1. The V and J ends lost 0 bases and 9 bases, in that order; junction bases with no gene match: 5. Germline V lookup: CDR1 SGHDT, CDR2 YYEEEE. CDR3 length: 15 amino acids. As DNA, the CDR3 is TGTGCCAGCAGCTTGGCCGGGACAGGGGGTAGGCCCCAGCATTTT. Its protein product is CASSLAGTGGRPQHF.

The chain links TRBV6-5 to TRBJ2-5, with TRBD1 as a possible D gene (6 bases). The CDR3 is 15 residues long. Germline values: CDR1 MNHEY, CDR2 SVGAGI. Between the trimmed V and J ends, which lost 2 bases and 5 bases, there was a span of 15 bases. The chain's CDR3 is CASSYAGTHPETQYF. The CDR3 DNA reads TGTGCCAGCAGTTACGCTGGGACACATCCGGAGACCCAGTACTTC.

The rearrangement joins TRBV28 to TRBJ1-5, with D perhaps matching TRBD1 (5 bases). Germline V CDR1 and CDR2: MDHEN, SYDVKM. The germline V and J ends were trimmed by 3 bases and 1 base, with 31 bases remaining between them. The CDR3 has 22 residues. CDR3 nucleotides: TGTGCCAGCAGTTTTCCGGTCCTCGGTTTGATGCCAACCGGGGCGAGCAATCAGCCCCAGCATTTT. Amino acids: CASSFPVLGLMPTGASNQPQHF.

This clonotype occurred many times. The chain carries TRBV7-2 and TRBJ2-5, with TRBD2 matching 11 bases. The CDR3 has 17 residues. Germline-derived CDR1 and CDR2 are SGHTA and FQGNSA. V shed 1 base, J shed 5 bases, and the junction held 9 bases outside the gene matches. The chain's CDR3 is CASSLELVAGGLETQYF. CDR3 bases: TGTGCCAGCAGCTTAGAATTGGTAGCGGGGGGGCTGGAGACCCAGTACTTC.

This chain uses TRBV6-2 or TRBV6-3 with TRBJ1-6; D uncertain. The CDR3 runs to 15 residues. The germline gives CDR1 MNHEY, CDR2 SVGEGT. Trimming pared 0 bases from V and 7 bases from J, leaving 10 bases between. CDR3 bases: TGTGCCAGCAGTTACTCGAGCTCGGGGAATTCACCCCTCCACTTT. The encoded protein is CASSYSSSGNSPLHF.

A few counts support this clonotype. The chain uses TRBV25-1 and TRBJ1-2; unclear D gene. V gave up 1 base and J gave up 0 bases, with 9 bases separating them. There are 15 residues in the CDR3. CDR1 is MGHDK, CDR2 SYGVNS, per germline. CDR3: CASSEWSAANYGYTF. The CDR3 DNA reads as TGTGCCAGCAGTGAATGGAGCGCGGCTAACTATGGCTACACCTTC.

This clonotype occurred many times. The genes are TRBV10-2 and TRBJ2-5, with 10 bases matching TRBD2. Germline CDR1 reads WSHSY; CDR2 reads SAAADI. Trimming at V came to 2 bases and at J to 5 bases, leaving 5 bases not matched to a gene. This CDR3 spans 15 amino acids. CDR3 sequence reads: CASSEPLLAGETQYF. The CDR3 nucleotides are TGCGCCAGCAGTGAGCCGTTACTAGCGGGGGAGACCCAGTACTTC.

The chain links TRBV4-2 to TRBJ1-4; no firm D call. There are 15 residues in the CDR3. Germline CDR1 and CDR2: LGHNA and YNFKEQ. Trimming removed 2 bases at V and 2 bases at J, with 9 bases between. CDR3 loop: CASSQKEDTNEKLFF. The DNA of the CDR3 is TGTGCCAGCAGCCAAAAGGAGGACACTAATGAAAAACTGTTTTTT.

The chain links TRBV5-1 to TRBJ1-1, with D tentatively TRBD1 (5 bases). Germline V CDR1 and CDR2: SGHRS, YFSETQ. Trimming pared 3 bases from V and 4 bases from J, leaving 16 bases between. The CDR3 sequence is 15 residues long. In DNA, the CDR3 is TGCGCCAGCAGCTACCGATCTGGGGGGAGCACTGAAGCTTTCTTT. It encodes CASSYRSGGSTEAFF. Using reference TRBV5-1 and TRBJ1-1 for the parts outside the CDR3, the full variable domain is KAGVTQTPRYLIKTRGQQVTLSCSPISGHRSVSWYQQTPGQGLQFLFEYFSETQRNKGNFPGRFSGRQFSNSRSEMNVSTLELGDSALYLCASSYRSGGSTEAFFGQGTRLTVV.

The chain carries TRBV29-1 and TRBJ2-7; weak D call: TRBD2 (6 bases). Germline values: CDR1 SQVTM, CDR2 ANQGSEA. V was pared by 7 bases and J by 3 bases, with 22 bases between. The CDR3 sequence is 15 residues long. The CDR3 is CSGAGQEGSYYEQYF. CDR3 nucleotide sequence: TGCAGCGGGGCCGGCCAGGAGGGCTCCTACTACGAGCAGTACTTC.

The rearrangement links TRBV7-8 to TRBJ2-1; D possibly uses TRBD1 or TRBD2 (5 bases each). The germline gives CDR1 SGHVS, CDR2 FQNEAQ. Trimming removed 5 bases from V and 8 bases from J, with 22 bases in between. This CDR3 has 16 amino acids. The CDR3 reads CASSLSSFGARDEQFF. The CDR3 region has the DNA TGTGCCAGCAGCCTATCTAGTTTCGGGGCGAGGGATGAGCAGTTCTTC.

The chain uses TRBV29-1 and TRBJ1-1; D is ambiguous. There are 14 residues in the CDR3. CDR1 is SQVTM and CDR2 is ANQGSEA in the germline V gene. The V and J ends lost 1 base and 1 base respectively, with 10 bases between them. The CDR3 bases are TGCAGCGTTGAAGGGGGTGTGGGGAACACTGAAGCTTTCTTT. Translation gives CSVEGGVGNTEAFF.

The V call is TRBV6-6, the J call TRBJ2-7; D unresolved. CDR3 length: 14 amino acids. The germline CDR1 and CDR2 sequences are MNHNY and SVGAGI (reference sequence). V gave up 2 bases and J gave up 6 bases, with 14 bases separating them. This CDR3 is CASSYGEKGSEQYF. DNA for the CDR3: TGTGCCAGCAGTTACGGAGAAAAGGGAAGCGAGCAGTACTTC.

This clonotype has just a few counts. This sequence joins TRBV5-6 and TRBJ2-5; D is possibly TRBD1 or TRBD2 (5 bases each). The V gene lost 4 bases and the J gene lost 9 bases, with 19 bases spanning the gap. Germline CDR1 SGHDT, CDR2 YYEEEE. The CDR3 spans 14 residues. The CDR3 here is CASSPGGTAYPQYF. The CDR3, as DNA: TGTGCCAGCAGCCCCGGTGGGACGGCGTACCCCCAGTACTTC.

The V gene is TRBV18, the J gene TRBJ2-6; D not certain. V was clipped by 2 bases and J by 0 bases, with 11 bases between them. Per germline, CDR1 KGHSH and CDR2 LQKENI. The length of the CDR3 is 17 residues. CDR3 DNA sequence: TGTGCCAGCTCACCAAGGACGGCGAGCTCTGGGGCCAACGTCCTGACTTTC. Protein: CASSPRTASSGANVLTF. Full variable domain (remainder filled in from reference TRBV18 and TRBJ2-6): NAGVMQNPRHLVRRRGQEARLRCSPMKGHSHVYWYRQLPEEGLKFMVYLQKENIIDESGMPKERFSAEFPKEGPSILRIQQVVRGDSAAYFCASSPRTASSGANVLTFGAGSRLTVL.

This clonotype was observed a few times. With a much larger clone just one base away, this may be a read error. The chain joins TRBV20-1 to TRBJ2-1, with 12 bases lining up with TRBD2. The better agreement between TRBJ2-7 and the DNA end casts doubt on the J call. The CDR3 runs to 15 residues. The germline gives CDR1 DFQATT, CDR2 SNEGSKA (reference sequence). The CDR3 region has the DNA TGCAGTGCCCAGACTAGCGGGGGCTCCTACAATGAGCAGTACTTC. Protein sequence: CSAQTSGGSYNEQYF.

This clonotype showed up just a few times. The CDR3 bases are TGTGCCAGCAGCCAAGATCAAGGAGGGGATCAGCCCCAGCATTTT. It specifies CASSQDQGGDQPQHF. The chain combines TRBV3-1 with TRBJ1-5; possibly TRBD1 for D (5 bases). Per germline, CDR1 LGHDT and CDR2 YNNKEL (reference sequence). The ends were cut back, 0 bases at V and 5 bases at J, with 11 bases in the middle. CDR3 length: 15 amino acids.

The chain joins TRBV4-1 to TRBJ1-5, with 8 bases that match TRBD1. Per the germline V gene, CDR1 is MGHRA and CDR2 is YSYEKL. J gave up 11 bases and V 1 base, and 4 bases lay outside the gene matches. This CDR3 comprises 13 residues. The CDR3 nucleotides read TGCGCCAGCAGCCAAGTAATACAGGGGGCCCAGCATTTT. Its protein is CASSQVIQGAQHF.

The chain combines TRBV7-2 with TRBJ1-2; D is uncertain. Per the germline V gene, CDR1 is SGHTA and CDR2 is FQGNSA. Trimming removed 3 bases at V and 2 bases at J, with 10 bases between. The CDR3 is 14 amino acids. CDR3 amino acids: CASSFESVNYGYTF. The CDR3 nucleotides are TGTGCCAGCAGCTTCGAAAGTGTGAACTATGGCTACACCTTC.

This clonotype was detected only a few times. The genes are TRBV15 and TRBJ2-5; the D is unclear. The CDR3 extends over 14 amino acids. Germline CDR1 LNHNV, CDR2 YYDKDF (reference sequence). V lost 4 bases and J lost 1, with 10 bases in between. The CDR3 DNA reads as TGTGCCACCAGCATCCTTGGGCTCCAAGAGACCCAGTACTTC. It translates to CATSILGLQETQYF.

The rearrangement uses TRBV7-9 and TRBJ2-1, with 12 positions matching TRBD1. V dropped 1 base and J dropped 8; count of bases not matched to a gene: 6. CDR1 is SEHNR, CDR2 FQNEAQ, per germline (reference sequence). The CDR3 runs to 16 residues. The CDR3 sequence is CASSLGRDRGRDEQFF. As DNA, the CDR3 is TGTGCCAGCAGCTTAGGCCGGGACAGGGGGCGCGATGAGCAGTTCTTC. Filled out from reference TRBV7-9 and TRBJ2-1, the complete variable domain reads DTGVSQNPRHKITKRGQNVTFRCDPISEHNRLYWYRQTLGQGPEFLTYFQNEAQLEKSRLLSDRFSAERPKGSFSTLEIQRTEQGDSAMYLCASSLGRDRGRDEQFFGPGTRLTVL.

There are a few counts of this clonotype. The rearrangement links TRBV10-3 to TRBJ2-5, with 9 bases lining up with TRBD2. This CDR3 contains 14 residues. The germline gives CDR1 ENHRY, CDR2 SYGVKD. Trimming at V came to 8 bases and at J to 1 base, leaving 5 bases not matched to a gene. DNA of the CDR3: TGTGCCATCGGGGCTAGCGGGGCCCAAGAGACCCAGTACTTC. It translates to CAIGASGAQETQYF.

This clonotype was counted at least ten times. Just one base apart from a much larger clone, this may be a read error. CDR3 loop: CSARGDRDGKTQYF. As DNA, the CDR3 is TGCAGTGCTAGGGGGGACAGGGATGGGAAGACCCAGTACTTC. This chain links TRBV20-1 with TRBJ2-5; 9 bases fit TRBD1. CDR1 is DFQATT, CDR2 SNEGSKA, per germline (reference sequence). The CDR3 runs 14 residues. V lost 3 bases to trimming and J lost 6 bases; unmatched junction nucleotides: 8.

In this sample, this clonotype turned up many times. The chain joins TRBV20-1 to TRBJ2-1; D may be TRBD1 (6 bases). The CDR3 runs to 16 residues. With 6 bases removed from V and 0 bases from J, the gap between germline ends came to 18 bases. Germline CDR1 reads DFQATT; CDR2 reads SNEGSKA (reference sequence). The CDR3 bases are TGCAGTGCAAACTCACCGGGACACCTCTCCTACAATGAGCAGTTCTTC. Residues: CSANSPGHLSYNEQFF.

The gene calls are TRBV7-9 and TRBJ1-5; D uncertain. CDR3 length: 15 amino acids. Germline CDR1 SEHNR, CDR2 FQNEAQ (reference sequence). Trimming left V 1 base short and J 4 bases short, with 11 bases between. The CDR3 bases are TGTGCCAGCAGCTTAGGAACTCTATTTAATCAGCCCCAGCATTTT. It specifies CASSLGTLFNQPQHF.

The chain combines TRBV5-1 with TRBJ2-5; D unresolved. Germline values: CDR1 SGHRS, CDR2 YFSETQ. The CDR3 loop spans 14 amino acids. The ends were cut back, 1 base at V and 11 bases at J, with 18 bases in the middle. The CDR3 DNA reads TGCGCCAGCAGCTTGCGCTCAGATTCCAATGAGCAGTACTTC. Its translation is CASSLRSDSNEQYF.

J is TRBJ2-7 and V is TRBV4-1, with D perhaps TRBD1 or TRBD2 (5 bases each). Trimming removed 0 bases at V and 0 bases at J, with 18 bases between. Germline V gives CDR1 MGHRA, CDR2 YSYEKL. This CDR3 is built from 18 residues. The CDR3, as DNA: TGCGCCAGCAGCCAAGAGCCCCAGGGCGGCGGGCACTCCTACGAGCAGTACTTC. It yields the protein CASSQEPQGGGHSYEQYF.